This passage covers 23 T cell receptor beta chains from one sample sequenced in a study of beta chain features in type 1 diabetes. The sequenced template was cDNA made from the entire isolated RNA. The assay was immunoSEQ multiplex PCR, and TCRdb's table has in-frame clones only and misses some. The sample holds around 200,000 clones; approximately 13% are singletons and the top ten take roughly 0.56%. Sequencing was done on a sample of central memory CD4+ T cells from blood. The receptors originated from a woman aged 18-35 years in good health.

The V gene is TRBV7-2, the J gene TRBJ2-7; tentative D call: TRBD2 (5 bases). Germline V gives CDR1 SGHTA, CDR2 FQGNSA. The CDR3 consists of 13 residues. Trimming left V 3 bases short and J 0 bases short, with 6 bases between. CDR3 loop: CASSLRVSYEQYF. CDR3 bases: TGTGCCAGCAGCTTGAGGGTCTCCTACGAGCAGTACTTC.

In its sample, this clone was seen many times. The rearrangement uses TRBV28 and TRBJ1-2; the D gene is possibly TRBD1 (5 bases). From germline, CDR1 is MDHEN and CDR2 SYDVKM. The CDR3 runs 15 residues. Trimming took off 5 bases at V and 7 bases at J, with 20 bases between the two ends. The CDR3 region is CASSTGGAHISGYTF. The CDR3 region has the DNA TGTGCCAGCAGTACCGGAGGGGCTCATATAAGTGGCTACACCTTC.

As to this clone: Other DNA variants within this sample encode the same CDR3. This chain connects TRBV7-9 to TRBJ2-1, with D possibly matching TRBD2 (6 bases). The V gene's germline CDR1 is SEHNR and CDR2 FQNEAQ (reference sequence). This CDR3 has 14 residues. Trimming took 2 bases from V and 3 from J, leaving 8 bases between them. This chain's CDR3 is CASSLTSSYNEQFF. The DNA for the CDR3 is TGTGCCAGCAGCTTAACTAGCAGCTACAATGAGCAGTTCTTC.

Of note for this clone: This specimen includes other DNA sequences encoding the same CDR3. The chain carries TRBV27 and TRBJ2-7; D remains ambiguous. CDR1 is MNHEY and CDR2 is SMNVEV in the germline V gene (reference sequence). V lost 2 bases to trimming and J lost 0 bases, with 5 bases between them. This CDR3 comprises 13 residues. The CDR3 coding sequence is TGTGCCAGCAGTTTAAAGCTCTCCTACGAGCAGTACTTC. Translating gives CASSLKLSYEQYF.

This clone was seen only a few times. The CDR3 DNA reads as TGTGCCGGAGGGGGAGGGAAGTATGAGCAGTTCTTC. Amino acid sequence: CAGGGGKYEQFF. This chain joins TRBV30 and TRBJ2-1; D is perhaps TRBD2 (7 bases). Trimming cost V 8 bases and J 8 bases, with 16 bases left between them. Germline CDR1 is GTSNPN and CDR2 is SVGIG (reference sequence). The length of the CDR3 is 12 residues.

The chain recombines TRBV7-2 with TRBJ1-1; weak D call: TRBD1 (5 bases). Germline V gene sequence: CDR1 SGHTA, CDR2 FQGNSA. The CDR3 has 13 amino acids. Trimming left V 6 bases short and J 10 bases short, with 18 bases between. CDR3 residues: CASRRDGTSGAFF. CDR3 sequence (DNA): TGTGCCAGCAGGCGGGACGGCACCTCGGGAGCTTTCTTT. Supplemented by reference TRBV7-2 and TRBJ1-1, the full variable domain reads GAGVSQSPSNKVTEKGKDVELRCDPISGHTALYWYRQSLGQGLEFLIYFQGNSAPDKSGLPSDRFSAERTGGSVSTLTIQRTQQEDSAVYLCASRRDGTSGAFFGQGTRLTVV.

This clone was seen only a few times. The J gene is TRBJ2-7, the V gene TRBV4-3; D is perhaps TRBD1 (6 bases). With 0 bases removed from V and 4 bases from J, the gap between germline ends came to 16 bases. The CDR3 is 16 residues long. Per the germline V gene, CDR1 is LGHNA and CDR2 is YSLEER. The CDR3, as DNA: TGCGCCAGCAGCCAAGATCGGGCTCGAAGGGGGTACGAGCAGTACTTC. Residues: CASSQDRARRGYEQYF.

The V and J genes are TRBV14 and TRBJ2-3, with a tentative D call TRBD1 (5 bases). CDR3 length: 15 residues. The V end was cut by 4 bases, the J end by 5 bases, with 16 bases between. Germline-derived CDR1 and CDR2 are SGHDN and FVKESK. The CDR3 nucleotides read TGTGCCAGCAGCCTCGACAGTAAGCAGGTAGATACGCAGTATTTT. This codes for CASSLDSKQVDTQYF.

The rearrangement links TRBV18 to TRBJ2-7; D ambiguous. CDR3 length: 13 amino acids. CDR1 and CDR2 (germline): KGHSH, LQKENI. V lost 0 bases and J 6 bases, leaving 9 bases between the germline ends. CDR3 in DNA: TGTGCCAGCTCACCACCCCCAGGTCGCGAGCAGTACTTC. It is translated as CASSPPPGREQYF.

The V gene is TRBV5-1, the J gene TRBJ2-7; 9 bases agree with TRBD1. The V gene's germline CDR1 is SGHRS and CDR2 YFSETQ. This CDR3 spans 15 amino acids. V dropped 4 bases and J dropped 2; count of bases not matched to a gene: 7. The CDR3 sequence is CASSLGQGTTYEQYF. The CDR3 coding sequence is TGCGCCAGCAGCCTGGGACAGGGCACAACCTACGAGCAGTACTTC.

The genes are TRBV28 and TRBJ2-5; 10 positions match TRBD1. This CDR3 is built from 16 residues. Trimming removed 4 bases from V and 1 base from J; junction bases left unmatched: 6. From germline, CDR1 is MDHEN and CDR2 SYDVKM. The CDR3 reads CASSSLGTGVQETQYF. The CDR3 nucleotides read TGTGCCAGCAGTTCGCTCGGGACAGGGGTCCAAGAGACCCAGTACTTC. Based on the CDR3 plus reference TRBV28 and TRBJ2-5, the full variable domain is DVKVTQSSRYLVKRTGEKVFLECVQDMDHENMFWYRQDPGLGLRLIYFSYDVKMKEKGDIPEGYSVSREKKERFSLILESASTNQTSMYLCASSSLGTGVQETQYFGPGTRLLVL.

The V call is TRBV29-1, the J call TRBJ2-2; 12 bases line up with TRBD2. There are 15 residues in the CDR3. CDR1 is SQVTM and CDR2 is ANQGSEA in the germline V gene. Unmatched junction bases numbered 7, after V lost 7 bases and J lost 4 bases. The CDR3 sequence is CSARTSGTSTGELFF. CDR3 in DNA: TGCAGCGCCCGGACTAGCGGGACCAGCACCGGGGAGCTGTTTTTT.

There are a few counts of this clone. The genes are TRBV7-2 and TRBJ2-1; a weak D match, TRBD1 (5 bases). The CDR3 loop spans 17 amino acids. V was pared by 2 bases and J by 1 base, with 15 bases between. Germline V gene data show CDR1 as SGHTA and CDR2 as FQGNSA. The CDR3 DNA follows: TGTGCCAGCAGCTTATGGAATGCAGGGATATCCTACAATGAGCAGTTCTTC. It codes for CASSLWNAGISYNEQFF.

The rearrangement uses TRBV7-9 and TRBJ1-2; tentative D call: TRBD1 (6 bases). The CDR3 sequence is 14 residues long. The V gene's germline CDR1 is SEHNR and CDR2 FQNEAQ (reference sequence). V lost 1 base and J 8 bases, leaving 14 bases between the germline ends. CDR3 loop: CASSLVRGAEGYTF. DNA of the CDR3: TGTGCCAGCAGCTTAGTTCGGGGGGCGGAAGGCTACACCTTC.

The genes are TRBV5-1 and TRBJ2-1; D is perhaps TRBD2 (5 bases). V lost 4 bases to trimming and J lost 0 bases, with 14 bases between them. In germline, CDR1 is SGHRS, CDR2 YFSETQ. This CDR3 comprises 16 residues. CDR3 residues: CASSLTRESSYNEQFF. The CDR3 bases are TGCGCCAGCAGCCTAACTAGGGAGAGCTCCTACAATGAGCAGTTCTTC.

In its sample, this clone was seen a few times. This rearrangement joins TRBV4-2 to TRBJ2-7, with D perhaps TRBD2 (5 bases). V shed 0 bases and J shed 7 bases, with 10 bases lying between them. CDR1 LGHNA and CDR2 YNFKEQ come from the germline V gene. The CDR3 covers 13 residues. This CDR3 reads CASSQDRSGEQYF. CDR3 bases: TGTGCCAGCAGCCAAGACCGGTCGGGGGAGCAGTACTTC.

This chain uses TRBV19 with TRBJ1-1, with 7 bases fitting TRBD1. Germline CDR1 and CDR2: LNHDA and SQIVND (reference sequence). CDR3 length equals 16 residues. V was pared by 7 bases and J by 1 base, with 12 bases of the junction left unmatched. CDR3 sequence (DNA): TGTGCCAGTACCTCCAGAAAGGGACAGTCGAACACTGAAGCTTTCTTT. Protein: CASTSRKGQSNTEAFF.

This clone appeared a few times. The gene calls are TRBV11-2 and TRBJ2-1; the D gene is possibly TRBD2 (6 bases). Trimming took 8 bases from V and 0 from J, leaving 11 bases between them. The CDR3 length is 14 residues. Germline V gene data show CDR1 as SGHAT and CDR2 as FQNNGV. CDR3 DNA sequence: TGTGCCAGCGGAGGGCGGTCCTCCTACAATGAGCAGTTCTTC. This codes for CASGGRSSYNEQFF.

This clone has a handful of counts. J is TRBJ1-5 and V is TRBV4-2; no firm D call. The ends were cut back, 0 bases at V and 2 bases at J, with 8 bases in the middle. This CDR3 contains 15 residues. CDR1 is LGHNA and CDR2 is YNFKEQ in the germline V gene. Here the CDR3 reads CASSQDGQGNQPQHF. The CDR3 nucleotides read TGTGCCAGCAGCCAAGATGGCCAAGGCAATCAGCCCCAGCATTTT.

This clone was seen more than once but under ten times. The gene calls are TRBV19 and TRBJ1-2, with 8 bases lining up with TRBD1. V gave up 8 bases and J gave up 7 bases; unmatched junction bases: 12. This CDR3 is built from 14 residues. Per the germline V gene, CDR1 is LNHDA and CDR2 is SQIVND (reference sequence). CDR3 in amino acids: CASALSQGASGYTF. As DNA, the CDR3 is TGTGCCAGTGCCCTATCCCAGGGGGCGAGTGGCTACACCTTC.

V is TRBV4-3 and J is TRBJ2-3, with TRBD2 as a possible D gene (7 bases). Trimming stripped 2 bases from V and 2 bases from J, with 23 bases between. The CDR3 length is 19 residues. CDR1 and CDR2 from the germline V gene are LGHNA and YSLEER. The CDR3 sequence: CASSQTPLGGEEATDTQYF. In DNA form, the CDR3 reads TGCGCCAGCAGCCAAACCCCTCTAGGGGGGGAGGAAGCCACAGATACGCAGTATTTT.

The chain recombines TRBV19 with TRBJ2-1; a possible D gene is TRBD1 (6 bases). Trimming removed 11 bases at V and 0 bases at J, with 8 bases between. Germline V gene data show CDR1 as LNHDA and CDR2 as SQIVND (reference sequence). This CDR3 spans 12 amino acids. The CDR3 DNA is TGTGCCTTAGGGGGCTCCTACAATGAGCAGTTCTTC. Its translation: CALGGSYNEQFF.

J is TRBJ1-5 and V is TRBV2; TRBD1 is a possible D gene (5 bases). CDR1 is SNHLY and CDR2 is FYNNEI in the germline V gene. V dropped 6 bases and J dropped 2 bases, with 17 bases sitting between them. This CDR3 comprises 16 residues. CDR3: CASRRVVGEGNQPQHF. The CDR3 coding sequence is TGTGCCAGCAGAAGAGTTGTAGGGGAAGGCAATCAGCCCCAGCATTTT.